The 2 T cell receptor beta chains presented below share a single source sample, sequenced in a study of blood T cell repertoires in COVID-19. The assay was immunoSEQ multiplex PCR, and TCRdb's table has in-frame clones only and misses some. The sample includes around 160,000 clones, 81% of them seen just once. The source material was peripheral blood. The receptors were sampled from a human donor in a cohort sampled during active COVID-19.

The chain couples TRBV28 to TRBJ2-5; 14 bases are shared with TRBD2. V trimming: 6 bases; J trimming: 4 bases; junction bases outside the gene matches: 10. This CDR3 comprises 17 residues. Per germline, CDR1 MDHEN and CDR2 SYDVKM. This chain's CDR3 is CASSLGLAGAPGETQYF. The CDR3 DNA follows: TGTGCCAGCAGCTTGGGACTAGCGGGGGCCCCGGGAGAGACCCAGTACTTC.

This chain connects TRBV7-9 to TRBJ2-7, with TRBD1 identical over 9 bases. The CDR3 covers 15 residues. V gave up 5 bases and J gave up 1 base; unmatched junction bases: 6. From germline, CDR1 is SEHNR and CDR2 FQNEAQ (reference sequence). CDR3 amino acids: CASSRPGTGSYEQYF. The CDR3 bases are TGTGCCAGCAGCCGACCCGGGACAGGGTCCTACGAGCAGTACTTC. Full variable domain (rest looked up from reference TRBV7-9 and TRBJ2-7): DTGVSQNPRHKITKRGQNVTFRCDPISEHNRLYWYRQTLGQGPEFLTYFQNEAQLEKSRLLSDRFSAERPKGSFSTLEIQRTEQGDSAMYLCASSRPGTGSYEQYFGPGTRLTVT.